Below, one TCR beta chain is given with its context. These data originate in a study of PD-L1 blockade in urothelial cancer. Study overall: Starting in 2014, patients were given atezolizumab (1,200 mg intravenously every 3 weeks). In the patient group, about 85% of the roughly 30 were males with bladder-origin urothelial cancer. Enrolled patients had been treated previously with 0 to 3 chemotherapy regimens. A median approximately 140,000 T cells were found in blood samples.

CDR3 size: 16 residues. Profiling relied on immunoSEQ multiplex PCR, and the TCRdb table lists in-frame clones only, not all of them. The sample lists roughly 32,000 clones; around 84% were seen once. The chain is built from TRBV21-1 and TRBJ2-7; the tabulated D call, TRBD1, remains unverified against the DNA. TRBV21-1 is listed as a pseudogene. This sequence originates from a man between 60 and 75 years old with urothelial cancer. The specimen comprised PBMCs, sampled around atezolizumab (anti-PD-L1) treatment. CDR3 amino acids: CASIQGLGGVNYEQYF. In DNA form, the CDR3 reads TGTGCCAGCATACAGGGGTTGGGGGGCGTAAACTACGAGCAGTACTTC.